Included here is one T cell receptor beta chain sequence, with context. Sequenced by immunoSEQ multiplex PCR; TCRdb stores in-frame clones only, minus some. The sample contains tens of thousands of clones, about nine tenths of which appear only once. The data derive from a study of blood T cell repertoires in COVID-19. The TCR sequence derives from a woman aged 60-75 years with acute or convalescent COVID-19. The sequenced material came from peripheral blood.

This CDR3 reads CASSLFSGSSYNEQFF. In nucleotides, the CDR3 is TGTGCCAGCAGTTTATTTAGCGGGAGCTCCTACAATGAGCAGTTCTTC. The genes are TRBV28 and TRBJ2-1, with 9 bases lining up with TRBD2. Germline V gene data show CDR1 as MDHEN and CDR2 as SYDVKM. The CDR3 is made up of 16 amino acids. V shed 1 base, J shed 0 bases, and the junction held 1 base outside the gene matches. The variable domain in full, completed from reference TRBV28 and TRBJ2-1, reads DVKVTQSSRYLVKRTGEKVFLECVQDMDHENMFWYRQDPGLGLRLIYFSYDVKMKEKGDIPEGYSVSREKKERFSLILESASTNQTSMYLCASSLFSGSSYNEQFFGPGTRLTVL.